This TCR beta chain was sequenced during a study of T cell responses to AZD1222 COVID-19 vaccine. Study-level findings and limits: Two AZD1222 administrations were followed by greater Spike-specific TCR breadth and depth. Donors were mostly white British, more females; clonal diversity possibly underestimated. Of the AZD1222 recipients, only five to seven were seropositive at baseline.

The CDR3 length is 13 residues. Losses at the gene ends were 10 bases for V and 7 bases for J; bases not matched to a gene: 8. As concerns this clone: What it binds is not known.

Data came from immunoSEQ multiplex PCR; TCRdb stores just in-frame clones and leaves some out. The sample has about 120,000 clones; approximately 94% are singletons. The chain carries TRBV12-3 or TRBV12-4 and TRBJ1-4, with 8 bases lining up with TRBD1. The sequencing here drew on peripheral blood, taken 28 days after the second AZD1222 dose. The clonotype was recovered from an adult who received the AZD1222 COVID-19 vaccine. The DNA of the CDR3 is TGTGCCACAGGGGGCGCCGGGGGTGAAAAACTGTTTTTT. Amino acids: CATGGAGGEKLFF.